The 5 T cell receptor beta chains given below trace back to one sample, sequenced in a study of CD4 T cells in relation to SARS-CoV-2 and coronaviruses. Before the COVID-19 pandemic, during about 2011-2019, CD4+ T cells were taken from unexposed donors. CD4+ T cells were isolated from the cells after more than 8 days of culture. The antigens for these receptors are not known. Produced via immunoSEQ multiplex PCR; TCRdb's table is partial and in-frame only. This table holds 25,000 to 30,000 clones, around 75% found once. Sequencing was carried out using CD4+ T cells from PBMCs, cultured in vitro. The receptor source for this set is a human donor in good health.

The rearrangement uses TRBV5-1 and TRBJ1-1; the match to TRBD1 covers 12 bases. J lost 3 bases, V lost 4 bases, and 7 bases had no gene match. This CDR3 has 16 residues. CDR1 and CDR2 from the germline V gene are SGHRS and YFSETQ. The CDR3 sequence: CASSPRDRGRYTEAFF. As DNA, the CDR3 is TGCGCCAGCAGCCCCCGGGACAGGGGGCGGTACACTGAAGCTTTCTTT.

The chain joins TRBV6-2 or TRBV6-3 to TRBJ1-5, with D maybe TRBD1 (6 bases). V was pared by 3 bases and J by 6 bases, with 18 bases between. The germline CDR1 and CDR2 sequences are MNHEY and SVGEGT. This CDR3 comprises 16 residues. The CDR3 reads CASSYPQGRNGQPQHF. The CDR3, as DNA: TGTGCCAGCAGTTATCCTCAGGGGCGGAACGGTCAGCCCCAGCATTTT.

This chain links TRBV7-8 with TRBJ1-2; no reliable D call. V lost 0 bases and J lost 4, with 6 bases in between. The CDR3 totals 13 residues. Germline CDR1 and CDR2: SGHVS and FQNEAQ. This CDR3 is CASSLAGLYGYTF. As DNA, the CDR3 is TGTGCCAGCAGCTTAGCGGGCCTCTATGGCTACACCTTC.

The V and J genes are TRBV19 and TRBJ1-1, with D possibly TRBD1 on 5 matching bases. V lost 3 bases, J lost 8 bases, and 13 bases lay in between. This CDR3 comprises 13 residues. Germline lookup yields CDR1 LNHDA and CDR2 SQIVND (reference sequence). In DNA form, the CDR3 reads TGTGCCAGTAGTATCGTTGGGGCGCAGGAAGCTTTCTTT. Its protein is CASSIVGAQEAFF.

This clone was seen only a few times. V gene TRBV3-1 (or the pseudogene TRBV3-2) combines with J gene TRBJ2-7; perhaps D is TRBD1 or TRBD2 (5 bases each). Trimming pared 1 base from V and 6 bases from J, leaving 16 bases between. The CDR3 sequence is 15 residues long. In germline, CDR1 is LGHDT, CDR2 YNNKEL (reference sequence). The CDR3, as DNA: TGTGCCAGCAGCCAAGTGTCTGGGGACGGGCTCGAGCAGTACTTC. Residues: CASSQVSGDGLEQYF.